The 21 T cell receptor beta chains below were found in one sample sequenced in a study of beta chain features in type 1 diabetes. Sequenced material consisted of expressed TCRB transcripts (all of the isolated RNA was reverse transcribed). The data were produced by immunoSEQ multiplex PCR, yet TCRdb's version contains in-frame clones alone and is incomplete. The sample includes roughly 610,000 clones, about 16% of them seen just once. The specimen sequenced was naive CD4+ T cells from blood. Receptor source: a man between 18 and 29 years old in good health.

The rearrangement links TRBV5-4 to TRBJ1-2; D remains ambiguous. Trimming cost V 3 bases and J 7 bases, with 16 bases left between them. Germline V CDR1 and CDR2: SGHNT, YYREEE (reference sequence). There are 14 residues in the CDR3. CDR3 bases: TGTGCCAGCAGCTATCCGAGGGCGGACCGTGGCTACACCTTC. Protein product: CASSYPRADRGYTF.

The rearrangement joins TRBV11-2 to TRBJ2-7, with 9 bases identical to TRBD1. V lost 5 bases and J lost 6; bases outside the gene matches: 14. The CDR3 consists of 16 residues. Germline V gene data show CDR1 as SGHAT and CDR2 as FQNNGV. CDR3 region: CASSQRNRDRASEQYF. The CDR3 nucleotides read TGTGCCAGCAGCCAAAGGAATCGGGACAGGGCTTCCGAGCAGTACTTC.

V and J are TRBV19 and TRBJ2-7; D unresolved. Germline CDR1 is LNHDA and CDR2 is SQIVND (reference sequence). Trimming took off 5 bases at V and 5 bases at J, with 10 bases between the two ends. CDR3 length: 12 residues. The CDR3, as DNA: TGTGCCAGTAGTCCCCGGGCCCACGAGCAGTACTTC. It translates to CASSPRAHEQYF.

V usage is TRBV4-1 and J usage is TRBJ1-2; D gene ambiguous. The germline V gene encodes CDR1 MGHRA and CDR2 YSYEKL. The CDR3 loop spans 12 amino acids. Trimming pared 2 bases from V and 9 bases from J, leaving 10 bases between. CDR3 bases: TGCGCCAGCAGCCAACCTGGACGGCGCTACACCTTC. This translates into CASSQPGRRYTF.

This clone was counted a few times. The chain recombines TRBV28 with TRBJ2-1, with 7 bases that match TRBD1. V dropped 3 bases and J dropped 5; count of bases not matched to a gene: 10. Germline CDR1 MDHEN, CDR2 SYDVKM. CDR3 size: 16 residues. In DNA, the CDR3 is TGTGCCAGCAGTTTGCGGATTACAGGGGCCCACAATGAGCAGTTCTTC. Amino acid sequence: CASSLRITGAHNEQFF.

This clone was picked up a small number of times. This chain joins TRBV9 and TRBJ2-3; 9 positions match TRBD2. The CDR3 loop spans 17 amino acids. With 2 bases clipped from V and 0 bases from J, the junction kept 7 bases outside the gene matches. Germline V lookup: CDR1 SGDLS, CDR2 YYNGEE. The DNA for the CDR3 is TGTGCCAGCAGCGTCCTCGGACTAGCGCCGAGCACAGATACGCAGTATTTT. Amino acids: CASSVLGLAPSTDTQYF.

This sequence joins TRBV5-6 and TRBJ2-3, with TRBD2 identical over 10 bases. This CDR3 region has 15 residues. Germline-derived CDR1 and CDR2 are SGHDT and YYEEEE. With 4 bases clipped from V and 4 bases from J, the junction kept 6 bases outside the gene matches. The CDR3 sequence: CASSLPGLAPDTQYF. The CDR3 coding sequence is TGTGCCAGCAGCCTACCGGGACTAGCGCCAGATACGCAGTATTTT.

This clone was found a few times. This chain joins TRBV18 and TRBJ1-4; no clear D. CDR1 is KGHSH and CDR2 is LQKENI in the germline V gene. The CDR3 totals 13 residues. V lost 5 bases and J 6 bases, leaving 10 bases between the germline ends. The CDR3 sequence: CASSDPGYEKLFF. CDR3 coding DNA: TGTGCCAGCTCAGATCCCGGCTATGAAAAACTGTTTTTT.

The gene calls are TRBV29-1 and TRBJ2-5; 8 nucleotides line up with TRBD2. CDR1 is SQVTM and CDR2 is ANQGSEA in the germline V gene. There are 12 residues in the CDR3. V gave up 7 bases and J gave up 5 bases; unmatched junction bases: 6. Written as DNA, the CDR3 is TGCAGCGGGGACGGGAGGGGGGAGACCCAGTACTTC. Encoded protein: CSGDGRGETQYF.

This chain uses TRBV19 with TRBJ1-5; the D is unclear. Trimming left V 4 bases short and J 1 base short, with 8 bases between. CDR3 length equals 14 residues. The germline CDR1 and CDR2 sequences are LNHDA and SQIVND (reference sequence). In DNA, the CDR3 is TGTGCCAGTAGTACCCTCGACAGCAATCAGCCCCAGCATTTT. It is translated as CASSTLDSNQPQHF.

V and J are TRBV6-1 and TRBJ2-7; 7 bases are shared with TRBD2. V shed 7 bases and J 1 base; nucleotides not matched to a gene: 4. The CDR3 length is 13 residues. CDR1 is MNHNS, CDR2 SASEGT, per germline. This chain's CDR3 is CASKLATSYEQYF. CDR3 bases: TGTGCCAGCAAACTAGCGACGTCCTACGAGCAGTACTTC.

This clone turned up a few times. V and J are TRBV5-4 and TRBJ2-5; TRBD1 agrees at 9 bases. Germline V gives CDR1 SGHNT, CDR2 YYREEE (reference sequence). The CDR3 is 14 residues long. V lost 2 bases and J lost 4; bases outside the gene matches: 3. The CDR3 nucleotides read TGTGCCAGCAGCTTTGGACAGGGGAGAGAGACCCAGTACTTC. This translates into CASSFGQGRETQYF.

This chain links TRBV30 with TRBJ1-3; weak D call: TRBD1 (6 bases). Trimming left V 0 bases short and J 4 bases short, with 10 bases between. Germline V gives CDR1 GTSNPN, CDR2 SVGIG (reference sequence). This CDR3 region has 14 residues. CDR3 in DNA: TGTGCCTGGAGTGTAGGGGGACTGGGAAACACCATATATTTT. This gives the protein CAWSVGGLGNTIYF. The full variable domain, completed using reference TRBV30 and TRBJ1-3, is SQTIHQWPATLVQPVGSPLSLECTVEGTSNPNLYWYRQAAGRGLQLLFYSVGIGQISSEVPQNLSASRPQDRQFILSSKKLLLSDSGFYLCAWSVGGLGNTIYFGEGSWLTVV.

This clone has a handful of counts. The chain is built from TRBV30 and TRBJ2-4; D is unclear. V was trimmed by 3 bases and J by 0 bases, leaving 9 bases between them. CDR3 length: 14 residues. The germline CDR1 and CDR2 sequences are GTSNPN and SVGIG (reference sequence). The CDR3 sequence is CAWSGLLAKNIQYF. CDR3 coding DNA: TGTGCCTGGAGCGGGTTACTAGCCAAAAACATTCAGTACTTC.

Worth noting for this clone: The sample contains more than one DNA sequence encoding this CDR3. CDR3 bases: TGCGCCAGCAGCAGTCCAGGGGGCACTGAAGCTTTCTTT. It yields the protein CASSSPGGTEAFF. This chain connects TRBV5-1 to TRBJ1-1; TRBD1 matches 7 bases. The CDR3 consists of 13 residues. In germline, CDR1 is SGHRS, CDR2 YFSETQ. V was pared by 4 bases and J by 4 bases, with 4 bases of the junction left unmatched.

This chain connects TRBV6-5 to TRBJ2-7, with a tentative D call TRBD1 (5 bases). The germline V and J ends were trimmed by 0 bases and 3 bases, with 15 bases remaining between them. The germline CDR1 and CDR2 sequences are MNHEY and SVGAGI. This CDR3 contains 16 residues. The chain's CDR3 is CASSYSIGRGFYEQYF. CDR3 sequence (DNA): TGTGCCAGCAGTTACTCGATAGGTAGGGGATTCTACGAGCAGTACTTC.

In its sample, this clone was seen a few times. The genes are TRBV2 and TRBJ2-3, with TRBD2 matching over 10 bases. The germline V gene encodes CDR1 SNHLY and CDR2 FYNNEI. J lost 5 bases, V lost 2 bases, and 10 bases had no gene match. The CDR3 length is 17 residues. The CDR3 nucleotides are TGTGCCAGCAGTGAAAGGGGTCTAGCGGGAGAGAAAGATACGCAGTATTTT. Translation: CASSERGLAGEKDTQYF.

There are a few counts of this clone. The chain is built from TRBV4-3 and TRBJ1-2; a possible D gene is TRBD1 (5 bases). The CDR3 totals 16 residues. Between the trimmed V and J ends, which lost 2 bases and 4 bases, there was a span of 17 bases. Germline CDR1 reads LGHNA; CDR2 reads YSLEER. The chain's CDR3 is CASSQQTAGPIYGYTF. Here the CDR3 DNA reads TGCGCCAGCAGCCAACAGACAGCTGGCCCGATCTATGGCTACACCTTC.

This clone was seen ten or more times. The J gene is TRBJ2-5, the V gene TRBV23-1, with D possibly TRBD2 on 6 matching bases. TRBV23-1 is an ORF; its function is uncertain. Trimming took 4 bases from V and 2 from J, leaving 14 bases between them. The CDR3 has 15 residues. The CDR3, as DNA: TGCGCCAGCAGTCGAGCGGGCCTGTCGCAAGAGACCCAGTACTTC. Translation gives CASSRAGLSQETQYF.

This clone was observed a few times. The CDR3 protein is CASSQVSSGRRRTQYF. CDR3 nucleotide sequence: TGCGCCAGCAGCCAAGTCTCTAGCGGGAGGAGGAGGACGCAGTATTTT. The chain is built from TRBV4-3 and TRBJ2-3, with 11 bases lining up with TRBD2. CDR3 size: 16 residues. Per the germline V gene, CDR1 is LGHNA and CDR2 is YSLEER. Trimming removed 1 base from V and 9 bases from J; junction bases left unmatched: 9.

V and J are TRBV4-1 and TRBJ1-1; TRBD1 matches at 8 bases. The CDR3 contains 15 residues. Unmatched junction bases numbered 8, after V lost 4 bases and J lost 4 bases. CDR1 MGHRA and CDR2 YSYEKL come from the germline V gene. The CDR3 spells CASSRSRGRGTEAFF. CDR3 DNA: TGCGCCAGCAGCCGAAGCAGGGGGCGGGGCACTGAAGCTTTCTTT.